This is a list of T cell receptor beta chains from one sample in a study of regulatory T cells in long-lasting Graves disease. TCRdb passed the multiplex PCR reads through MiXCR, listing each CDR3 protein once. The repertoire holds around 450,000 distinct CDR3 sequences, with roughly 21% as singletons. The source was peripheral blood mononuclear cells (PBMCs), collected when the disease was refractory, from a patient treated with antithyroid drugs. The receptors were sampled from a female donor with Graves disease. Each CDR3 is given with its conserved first and last residue.

CDR3: CASSLLRGPSEQYF; J: TRBJ2-7; length: 14; V: TRBV28
CDR3: CASRPKGQGNTEAFF; J: TRBJ1-1; length: 15; V: TRBV28
CDR3: CATQTRGRVGYNEQFF; J: TRBJ2-1; length: 16; V: TRBV28
CDR3: CSVEVEGSSYEQYF; J: TRBJ2-7; length: 14; V: TRBV29-1
CDR3: CASQKLAGPSYEQYF; J: TRBJ2-7; length: 15; V: TRBV28
CDR3: CASSITAWDYGYTF; J: TRBJ1-2; length: 14; V: TRBV6-1
CDR3: CASSPKGQGVSYEQYF; J: TRBJ2-7; length: 16; V: TRBV11-1
CDR3: CASSQEFAASKLFF; J: TRBJ1-4; length: 14; V: TRBV3-1
CDR3: CASSLRQWSNSGNTIYF; J: TRBJ1-3; length: 17; V: TRBV14
CDR3: CASSRFRQIVANYGYTF; J: TRBJ1-2; length: 17; V: TRBV12-3/TRBV12-4
CDR3: CASSLERGWNEQFF; J: TRBJ2-1; length: 14; V: TRBV14
CDR3: CASSPWTGHGPQHF; J: TRBJ1-5; length: 14; V: TRBV28
CDR3: CASSLGPPEQFF; J: TRBJ2-1; length: 12; V: TRBV11-2
CDR3: CASSETGGNSPLHF; J: TRBJ1-6; length: 14; V: TRBV16
CDR3: CAGSLPLGQGTGELFF; J: TRBJ2-2; length: 16; V: TRBV7-9
CDR3: CASSAGSVTGYGYTF; J: TRBJ1-2; length: 15; V: TRBV5-4
CDR3: CASSQPNTEAFF; J: TRBJ1-1; length: 12; V: TRBV6-1
CDR3: CATAGVVGQGLSGANVLTF; J: TRBJ2-6; length: 19; V: TRBV2
CDR3: CSVEGAAHGPEDGYTF; J: TRBJ1-2; length: 16; V: TRBV29-1
CDR3: CASSYFTGRQETQYF; J: TRBJ2-5; length: 15; V: TRBV3-1
CDR3: CASSPGTAGNQPQHF; J: TRBJ1-5; length: 15; V: TRBV3-1
CDR3: CASSQINIQYF; J: TRBJ2-4; length: 11; V: TRBV11-2
CDR3: CASSQDLGSSAYGYTF; J: TRBJ1-2; length: 16; V: TRBV4-1
CDR3: CASSSGASRGYTF; J: TRBJ1-2; length: 13; V: TRBV7-9
CDR3: CASSQDAGGWETQYF; J: TRBJ2-5; length: 15; V: TRBV14
CDR3: CATGGGSNYGYTF; J: TRBJ1-2; length: 13; V: TRBV7-9
CDR3: CASSQDHRGYYGYTF; J: TRBJ1-2; length: 15; V: TRBV3-1
CDR3: CAIRGRGSKGTEAFF; J: TRBJ1-1; length: 15; V: TRBV6-2/TRBV6-3
CDR3: CASSLDGQGEDTQYF; J: TRBJ2-3; length: 15; V: TRBV5-1
CDR3: CASSYSKSGQNTGELFF; J: TRBJ2-2; length: 17; V: TRBV6-5
CDR3: CASSFRLGGDSEKLFF; J: TRBJ1-4; length: 16; V: TRBV7-9